This TCR beta chain was sequenced during a study of T-cell reconstitution after alpha-beta-depleted transplantation in children. Whole-study findings and limits: A year post-transplant, T-cell counts and diversity derived mostly from newly produced T cells.

TCRbeta library construction was performed incorporating unique molecular identifiers. Each CDR3 protein gets one entry after TCRdb re-called the PCR reads with MiXCR. This sample yields approximately 500,000 distinct CDR3 sequences, of which over 25% are seen a single time; under 45% belongs to the top ten. This CDR3 contains 16 residues. V was pared by 0 bases and J by 1 base, with 12 bases between. Germline V gene lookup returns CDR1 LGHDT and CDR2 YNNKEL (reference sequence). There are a few counts of this clonotype. Its antigen is not identified. This receptor was taken from a boy in the first two years of life with Wiskott-Aldrich syndrome, due to receive a stem cell transplant. J is TRBJ1-1 and V is TRBV3-1; D not resolved. The sequences come from PBMCs, collected before TCRalphabeta/CD19-depleted stem cell transplant. CDR3 loop: CASSQDPGRENTEAFF. In DNA, the CDR3 is TGTGCCAGCAGCCAAGACCCCGGGAGGGAGAACACTGAAGCTTTCTTT. Looking up the rest from reference TRBV3-1 and TRBJ1-1 gives the full variable domain: DTAVSQTPKYLVTQMGNDKSIKCEQNLGHDTMYWYKQDSKKFLKIMFSYNNKELIINETVPNRFSPKSPDKAHLNLHINSLELGDSAVYFCASSQDPGRENTEAFFGQGTRLTVV.